A single sample gave rise to the 32 T cell receptor beta chains below, sequenced in a study of post-analysis software for immune sequencing data. Broader study findings: The study found TRBV5-6, TRBV5-1 and TRBV20-1 among about 5 TRBV segments more frequent in patients than controls.

Prepared TCR beta cDNA libraries contained unique molecular identifiers. TCRdb reprocessed the PCR reads with MiXCR, giving one entry per CDR3 protein. In the table there are 700,000 to 900,000 distinct CDR3 sequences, about 45% of which are singletons. These receptors have no known antigen. Material for sequencing was blood. These receptors were collected from a girl under 18 with multiple sclerosis.

The genes are TRBV20-1 and TRBJ2-7, with TRBD1 identical over 8 bases. Germline assignment: CDR1 DFQATT and CDR2 SNEGSKA (reference sequence). Losses at the gene ends were 6 bases for V and 3 bases for J; bases not matched to a gene: 10. This CDR3 is built from 14 residues. This CDR3 is CSAERQGRDYEQYF. The CDR3 nucleotides read TGCAGTGCCGAACGACAGGGGCGGGACTACGAGCAGTACTTC.

This sequence joins TRBV4-1 and TRBJ1-6; 7 bases are shared with TRBD1. Trimming took 2 bases from V and 9 from J; bases not matched to a gene: 16. CDR1 and CDR2 (germline): MGHRA, YSYEKL. The CDR3 covers 18 residues. CDR3 in amino acids: CASSQMIQGDSLFSPLHF. In DNA form, the CDR3 reads TGCGCCAGCAGCCAAATGATTCAGGGGGACAGCCTTTTTTCACCCCTCCACTTT.

This chain links TRBV3-1 with TRBJ1-4; no clear D. Germline CDR1 LGHDT, CDR2 YNNKEL (reference sequence). The V and J ends lost 4 bases and 7 bases respectively, with 16 bases between them. This CDR3 has 15 amino acids. The CDR3 sequence: CASSLGGQWSEKLFF. For the CDR3, the DNA is TGTGCCAGCAGCCTTGGCGGGCAATGGAGTGAAAAACTGTTTTTT. The full variable domain, completed using reference TRBV3-1 and TRBJ1-4, is DTAVSQTPKYLVTQMGNDKSIKCEQNLGHDTMYWYKQDSKKFLKIMFSYNNKELIINETVPNRFSPKSPDKAHLNLHINSLELGDSAVYFCASSLGGQWSEKLFFGSGTQLSVL.

The rearrangement links TRBV29-1 to TRBJ2-5; D possibly matches TRBD1 or TRBD2 (5 bases each). There are 14 residues in the CDR3. Trimming pared 0 bases from V and 2 bases from J, leaving 10 bases between. Per germline, CDR1 SQVTM and CDR2 ANQGSEA. The CDR3 loop reads CSVEELGAQETQYF. CDR3 sequence (DNA): TGCAGCGTTGAAGAACTAGGGGCGCAAGAGACCCAGTACTTC.

The rearrangement links TRBV12-3 or TRBV12-4 to TRBJ2-1, with D tentatively TRBD1 or TRBD2 (5 bases each). The ends were cut back, 7 bases at V and 6 bases at J, with 10 bases in the middle. The CDR3 has 12 residues. The CDR3 spells CASNARGNEQFF. The CDR3 DNA follows: TGTGCCAGCAACGCGAGGGGCAATGAGCAGTTCTTC.

The chain employs TRBV20-1 and TRBJ1-2; tentatively, D is TRBD1 (5 bases). Germline V CDR1 and CDR2: DFQATT, SNEGSKA (reference sequence). CDR3 size: 13 residues. V lost 0 bases and J 10 bases, leaving 15 bases between the germline ends. CDR3 coding DNA: TGCAGTGCTAGAGATGGGGGGGAGGAAGACTACACCTTC. Protein: CSARDGGEEDYTF.

This clonotype was counted only a few times. The chain has TRBV20-1 and TRBJ1-2; 7 positions agree with TRBD1. Germline assignment: CDR1 DFQATT and CDR2 SNEGSKA (reference sequence). V was pared by 4 bases and J by 4 bases, with 15 bases of the junction left unmatched. The CDR3 runs 16 residues. The CDR3 loop is CSATKVAGQEGYGYTF. CDR3 nucleotide sequence: TGCAGTGCTACGAAAGTGGCAGGACAGGAAGGCTATGGCTACACCTTC.

The chain joins TRBV6-2 or TRBV6-3 to TRBJ2-1; 15 bases are shared with TRBD2. Per the germline V gene, CDR1 is MNHEY and CDR2 is SVGEGT. The CDR3 length is 15 residues. After removal of 5 bases from V and 12 bases from J, the junction contained 8 bases not matched to a gene. This CDR3 is CASSTGLAGGVAQFF. DNA for the CDR3: TGTGCCAGCAGTACGGGACTAGCGGGAGGCGTCGCGCAGTTCTTC.

This clonotype was seen a handful of times. The chain combines TRBV20-1 with TRBJ2-4, with 16 bases aligning to TRBD2. Per the germline V gene, CDR1 is DFQATT and CDR2 is SNEGSKA (reference sequence). V lost 2 bases to trimming and J lost 7 bases; unmatched junction nucleotides: 8. This CDR3 is 17 amino acids long. The CDR3 sequence: CSARPGLAGGRGNIQYF. The CDR3, as DNA: TGCAGTGCTAGACCGGGACTAGCGGGAGGGAGAGGGAACATTCAGTACTTC.

This rearrangement joins TRBV20-1 to TRBJ2-5, with D possibly matching TRBD2 (6 bases). Trimming took off 0 bases at V and 2 bases at J, with 13 bases between the two ends. Germline CDR1 DFQATT, CDR2 SNEGSKA (reference sequence). This CDR3 contains 15 residues. CDR3 loop: CSARDSRGAQETQYF. The CDR3, as DNA: TGCAGTGCTAGAGATTCGCGGGGAGCACAAGAGACCCAGTACTTC.

CDR3 sequence: CASRSEGAGPYNEQFF. CDR3 DNA sequence: TGTGCCAGCAGAAGCGAGGGGGCAGGGCCTTACAATGAGCAGTTCTTC. The chain employs TRBV13 and TRBJ2-1; the match to TRBD1 covers 7 bases. The J segment lost 4 bases and the V segment lost 6 bases, leaving 12 bases of the junction unmatched. The CDR3 is 16 residues long. Germline assignment: CDR1 PRHDT and CDR2 FYEKMQ (reference sequence).

The chain recombines TRBV20-1 with TRBJ2-3; TRBD2 matches 13 bases. CDR1 is DFQATT, CDR2 SNEGSKA, per germline (reference sequence). After removal of 3 bases from V and 4 bases from J, the junction contained 7 bases not matched to a gene. This CDR3 has 16 residues. The DNA for the CDR3 is TGCAGTGCTAGCCGAACTAGCGGGAGGGGCCCAGATACGCAGTATTTT. It codes for CSASRTSGRGPDTQYF.

The genes are TRBV5-1 and TRBJ1-1; D perhaps matches TRBD1 (5 bases). Trimming cost V 4 bases and J 1 base, with 11 bases left between them. The germline CDR1 and CDR2 sequences are SGHRS and YFSETQ. The length of the CDR3 is 14 residues. CDR3 region: CASSPTVGNTEAFF. The CDR3 DNA reads as TGCGCCAGCAGCCCGACAGTAGGGAACACTGAAGCTTTCTTT.

The chain carries TRBV7-2 and TRBJ1-2, with a weak D call TRBD1 (5 bases). This CDR3 comprises 15 residues. Germline CDR1 SGHTA, CDR2 FQGNSA. The V end lost 5 bases, the J end lost 5 bases, and 18 bases lay between the germline ends. CDR3 sequence (DNA): TGTGCCAGCAGCATAACCGGGACCGAACTGTATGGCTACACCTTC. This translates into CASSITGTELYGYTF.

This clonotype was observed a few times. This chain connects TRBV5-1 to TRBJ2-3; possibly TRBD1 for D (6 bases). Germline-derived CDR1 and CDR2 are SGHRS and YFSETQ. The CDR3 covers 13 residues. The V end lost 2 bases, the J end lost 4 bases, and 8 bases lay between the germline ends. The CDR3 protein is CASSFWTADTQYF. In DNA form, the CDR3 reads TGCGCCAGCAGCTTTTGGACAGCAGATACGCAGTATTTT.

V usage is TRBV12-5 and J usage is TRBJ1-2; TRBD1 is a possible D gene (5 bases). This CDR3 has 12 residues. Germline CDR1 reads LGHNT; CDR2 reads FRNRAP. Trimming pared 2 bases from V and 8 bases from J, leaving 9 bases between. The CDR3 DNA sequence: TGTGCTAGTGGTTTGATGGGGCGGGGCTACACCTTC. This encodes CASGLMGRGYTF.

This clonotype occurred a few times. V is TRBV12-3 or TRBV12-4 and J is TRBJ2-3; unclear D gene. There are 15 residues in the CDR3. The germline V and J ends were trimmed by 3 bases and 2 bases, with 12 bases remaining between them. CDR3 loop: CASSFVDSATDTQYF. The DNA for the CDR3 is TGTGCCAGCAGTTTTGTAGATAGTGCCACAGATACGCAGTATTTT.

This clonotype was found a few times. This chain uses TRBV18 with TRBJ2-5; maybe TRBD2 (5 bases). V was pared by 0 bases and J by 7 bases, with 15 bases between. The germline CDR1 and CDR2 sequences are KGHSH and LQKENI. The CDR3 consists of 15 residues. The CDR3 loop reads CASSPPSSAEGTQYF. CDR3 sequence (DNA): TGTGCCAGCTCACCACCGTCCAGCGCCGAGGGGACCCAGTACTTC.

The chain links TRBV6-5 to TRBJ2-2; 9 bases line up with TRBD1. Looked up from germline, CDR1 is MNHEY and CDR2 is SVGAGI. CDR3 length: 18 amino acids. V gave up 4 bases and J gave up 0 bases; unmatched junction bases: 9. The CDR3 nucleotides read TGTGCCAGCAGTTTGACGAGAACAGGGGGCGCGAACACCGGGGAGCTGTTTTTT. The encoded protein is CASSLTRTGGANTGELFF.

This clonotype was detected only a few times. The chain employs TRBV6-1 and TRBJ1-5, with D possibly matching TRBD1 (5 bases). There are 21 residues in the CDR3. V lost 2 bases and J lost 3, with 29 bases in between. Germline V CDR1 and CDR2: MNHNS, SASEGT. The CDR3 protein is CASSEFGTWEGPGYFNQPQHF. In DNA form, the CDR3 reads TGTGCCAGCAGTGAATTTGGCACCTGGGAGGGGCCAGGGTATTTCAATCAGCCCCAGCATTTT.

The chain joins TRBV7-2 to TRBJ2-3; no firm D call. Per the germline V gene, CDR1 is SGHTA and CDR2 is FQGNSA. Between the trimmed V and J ends, which lost 3 bases and 2 bases, there was a span of 6 bases. This CDR3 spans 13 amino acids. The CDR3 DNA reads TGTGCCAGCAGCTTGTACACCACAGATACGCAGTATTTT. This encodes CASSLYTTDTQYF. Full variable domain (remainder filled in from reference TRBV7-2 and TRBJ2-3): GAGVSQSPSNKVTEKGKDVELRCDPISGHTALYWYRQSLGQGLEFLIYFQGNSAPDKSGLPSDRFSAERTGGSVSTLTIQRTQQEDSAVYLCASSLYTTDTQYFGPGTRLTVL.

This chain connects TRBV18 to TRBJ2-5; D may be TRBD2 (5 bases). The CDR3 has 12 amino acids. Trimming shortened V by 2 bases and J by 11 bases, and 12 bases separated the two germline ends. Germline assignment: CDR1 KGHSH and CDR2 LQKENI. The CDR3 region has the DNA TGTGCCAGCTCACCAGGGGATTGGGAGCAGTACTTC. It translates to CASSPGDWEQYF.

This clonotype came up once. The V call is TRBV7-6, the J call TRBJ2-5; D perhaps matches TRBD2 (6 bases). Trimming shortened V by 8 bases and J by 4 bases, and 8 bases separated the two germline ends. Germline CDR1 SGHVS, CDR2 FNYEAQ. CDR3 size: 11 residues. For the CDR3, the DNA is TGTGCCAGCGGGGGGTTAGAGACCCAGTACTTC. The encoded protein is CASGGLETQYF.

V usage is TRBV29-1 and J usage is TRBJ2-1; D possibly corresponds to TRBD2 (6 bases). This CDR3 is built from 10 residues. V lost 2 bases and J 13 bases, leaving 9 bases between the germline ends. CDR1 SQVTM and CDR2 ANQGSEA come from the germline V gene. CDR3 residues: CSVEPSDQFF. The CDR3 nucleotides are TGCAGCGTTGAACCTAGCGACCAGTTCTTC.

This clonotype was seen a few times. J is TRBJ2-3 and V is TRBV29-1; D may match TRBD1 or TRBD2 (6 bases each). With 7 bases removed from V and 4 bases from J, the gap between germline ends came to 27 bases. CDR3 length equals 17 residues. Germline loops: CDR1 SQVTM, CDR2 ANQGSEA. This CDR3 reads CSGALPDRRGGADTQYF. CDR3 sequence (DNA): TGCAGCGGAGCCCTTCCTGACAGGAGAGGCGGGGCAGATACGCAGTATTTT.

The V gene is TRBV12-3 or TRBV12-4, the J gene TRBJ1-1; D unresolved. V was trimmed by 3 bases and J by 3 bases, leaving 11 bases between them. This CDR3 contains 14 residues. The CDR3 loop is CASSFGSRDTEAFF. The CDR3 DNA sequence: TGTGCCAGCAGTTTTGGGTCCAGAGACACTGAAGCTTTCTTT.

The gene calls are TRBV9 and TRBJ1-2; TRBD1 is a possible D gene (6 bases). This CDR3 spans 15 amino acids. Trimming took off 3 bases at V and 5 bases at J, with 17 bases between the two ends. Germline-derived CDR1 and CDR2 are SGDLS and YYNGEE. CDR3 region: CASSASPGGGYGYTF. CDR3 nucleotides: TGTGCCAGCAGCGCCTCCCCTGGAGGGGGATATGGCTACACCTTC.

The rearrangement uses TRBV20-1 and TRBJ2-5; TRBD2 aligns across 8 bases. The assigned J gene may be wrong: the sequence end matches TRBJ2-7 better. Germline assignment: CDR1 DFQATT and CDR2 SNEGSKA (reference sequence). The CDR3 is 16 amino acids. The CDR3, as DNA: TGCAGTGCTAGAGGACCACTAGCGGTAAGCTCCTACGAGCAGTACTTC. It specifies CSARGPLAVSSYEQYF.

This chain connects TRBV5-5 to TRBJ2-3, with TRBD2 matching over 13 bases. The CDR3 runs 19 residues. Germline lookup yields CDR1 SGHKS and CDR2 YYEKEE (reference sequence). V trimming: 5 bases; J trimming: 4 bases; junction bases outside the gene matches: 16. The CDR3 DNA reads as TGTGCCAGCAGATCCGTGGGACTAGCGGGAAAGGAGGAGGCAGATACGCAGTATTTT. Translated, it gives CASRSVGLAGKEEADTQYF.

With respect to this clonotype: Germline and junction disagree at one end, which may indicate a read error. V and J are TRBV18 and TRBJ2-7; 9 bases match TRBD1. There are 15 residues in the CDR3. Germline values: CDR1 KGHSH, CDR2 LQKENI. The CDR3 DNA sequence: TGTGCCAACTCACCAGGAACAGGGGGCTTTTACGAGCAGTACTTC. This encodes CANSPGTGGFYEQYF.

The rearrangement uses TRBV9 and TRBJ2-3; D is perhaps TRBD2 (6 bases). Germline values: CDR1 SGDLS, CDR2 YYNGEE. V gave up 4 bases and J gave up 0 bases, with 15 bases separating them. This CDR3 is 16 amino acids long. The chain's CDR3 is CASSLTGGFSTDTQYF. As DNA, the CDR3 is TGTGCCAGCAGCCTCACAGGAGGGTTCAGCACAGATACGCAGTATTTT.

This clonotype was seen more than once but under ten times. V and J are TRBV7-6 and TRBJ2-5, with D possibly matching TRBD2 (5 bases). Trimming stripped 2 bases from V and 3 bases from J, with 13 bases between. The length of the CDR3 is 15 residues. The germline gives CDR1 SGHVS, CDR2 FNYEAQ. The CDR3 here is CASSLTGFREETQYF. The DNA for the CDR3 is TGTGCCAGCAGCTTAACGGGATTTAGGGAAGAGACCCAGTACTTC. Combining the CDR3 with reference TRBV7-6 and TRBJ2-5 gives the whole variable domain GAGVSQSPRYKVTKRGQDVALRCDPISGHVSLYWYRQALGQGPEFLTYFNYEAQQDKSGLPNDRFSAERPEGSISTLTIQRTEQRDSAMYRCASSLTGFREETQYFGPGTRLLVL.